These 7 T cell receptor beta chains were all obtained from the same sample, sequenced in a study of patients and donors after allogeneic stem cell transplantation. TCRdb redid the calling of the RT-PCR reads with MiXCR, one entry per CDR3 protein. The repertoire includes 400,000 to 500,000 distinct CDR3 sequences, 15% to 20% of them detected once, and about 7% sits in the top ten. The specimen was blood, either unsorted or a sorted T cell fraction (not recorded which). The receptors were sampled from a human donor who was either an allogeneic HSCT recipient or a stem cell or donor lymphocyte infusion donor (not recorded which). It is not recorded whose cells these are; they may come from a transplant donor.

Only a few counts were recorded for this clonotype. V usage is TRBV5-5 and J usage is TRBJ2-3, with D maybe TRBD1 (5 bases). Germline values: CDR1 SGHKS, CDR2 YYEKEE (reference sequence). Between the trimmed V and J ends, which lost 0 bases and 3 bases, there was a span of 14 bases. The length of the CDR3 is 16 residues. This CDR3 is CASSLGGREWTDTQYF. The CDR3 nucleotides are TGTGCCAGCAGCTTGGGTGGCAGGGAATGGACAGATACGCAGTATTTT.

V usage is TRBV2 and J usage is TRBJ1-5, with unresolved D. Germline CDR1 SNHLY, CDR2 FYNNEI. CDR3 length: 13 amino acids. V was pared by 2 bases and J by 5 bases, with 7 bases between. The CDR3 loop is CASSEQPHQPQHF. In nucleotides, the CDR3 is TGTGCCAGCAGTGAACAGCCCCATCAGCCCCAGCATTTT.

This chain connects TRBV4-1 to TRBJ2-5, with D tentatively TRBD2 (7 bases). V dropped 3 bases and J dropped 4 bases, with 18 bases sitting between them. Germline lookup yields CDR1 MGHRA and CDR2 YSYEKL. The CDR3 is made up of 16 amino acids. The DNA for the CDR3 is TGCGCCAGCAGCCATCGAAGGGCGGGGGCGGGAGAGACCCAGTACTTC. It translates to CASSHRRAGAGETQYF.

The chain has TRBV6-5 and TRBJ1-2, with 7 nucleotides matching TRBD1. Germline loops: CDR1 MNHEY, CDR2 SVGAGI. Trimming at V came to 0 bases and at J to 0 bases, leaving 7 bases not matched to a gene. This CDR3 is 17 amino acids long. The CDR3 nucleotides read TGTGCCAGCAGTTACTCGAGAGGGACAGCAGCTAACTATGGCTACACCTTC. Translating it yields CASSYSRGTAANYGYTF.

This clonotype has a handful of counts. V and J are TRBV25-1 and TRBJ2-2; 10 nucleotides match TRBD2. The CDR3 extends over 14 amino acids. Germline CDR1 and CDR2: MGHDK and SYGVNS. Losses at the gene ends were 8 bases for V and 4 bases for J; bases not matched to a gene: 4. CDR3 sequence: CASSSGRGTGELFF. As DNA, the CDR3 is TGTGCCAGCTCTAGCGGGAGAGGCACCGGGGAGCTGTTTTTT.

The chain is built from TRBV5-5 and TRBJ2-7; D uncertain. With 0 bases removed from V and 2 bases from J, the gap between germline ends came to 9 bases. The CDR3 spans 14 residues. Germline CDR1 SGHKS, CDR2 YYEKEE (reference sequence). For the CDR3, the DNA is TGTGCCAGCAGCTTGGACGTGTTCCCCTACGAGCAGTACTTC. Protein sequence: CASSLDVFPYEQYF. Full variable domain (outside the CDR3, taken from reference TRBV5-5 and TRBJ2-7): DAGVTQSPTHLIKTRGQQVTLRCSPISGHKSVSWYQQVLGQGPQFIFQYYEKEERGRGNFPDRFSARQFPNYSSELNVNALLLGDSALYLCASSLDVFPYEQYFGPGTRLTVT.

V usage is TRBV6-2 or TRBV6-3 and J usage is TRBJ2-3; D remains unclear. Trimming pared 2 bases from V and 0 bases from J, leaving 6 bases between. CDR3 size: 14 residues. Looked up from germline, CDR1 is MNHEY and CDR2 is SVGEGT. CDR3 loop: CASSYAGSTDTQYF. CDR3 nucleotide sequence: TGTGCCAGCAGTTACGCCGGGAGCACAGATACGCAGTATTTT.